A single sample is the source of the 8 T cell receptor beta chains below, sequenced in a study of blood T cell repertoires in COVID-19 (dated by TCRdb to the early 2020s). Libraries came from the immunoSEQ multiplex PCR assay. In TCRdb, the immuneACCESS table is reduced to in-frame sequences with V and J assigned. These tables do not hold every clone; where another copy was compared, an unresolved V gene accounts for under half, and the others remain unexplained. In all, the sample holds tens of thousands of clones, and 79% of those were seen once. 20% to 30% of the sample is taken by the ten largest. The sequenced material came from peripheral blood. Receptors originate from a man in his 70s with acute or convalescent COVID-19.

V and J are TRBV5-1 and TRBJ2-7; D may be TRBD1 (6 bases). V lost 4 bases, J lost 5 bases, and 25 bases lay in between. The CDR3 extends over 17 amino acids. Looked up from germline, CDR1 is SGHRS and CDR2 is YFSETQ. CDR3 region: CASSPAGDYLGVDEQYF. DNA of the CDR3: TGCGCCAGCAGCCCCGCAGGGGATTACCTAGGGGTCGACGAGCAGTACTTC.

The rearrangement links TRBV28 to TRBJ2-7, with D possibly TRBD1 on 6 matching bases. The CDR3 is 14 residues long. Trimming left V 3 bases short and J 4 bases short, with 13 bases between. Germline V CDR1 and CDR2: MDHEN, SYDVKM. CDR3 sequence (DNA): TGTGCCAGCAGTTTTACGGGCAGGGGTTACGAGCAGTACTTC. It encodes CASSFTGRGYEQYF. The full variable domain, completed using reference TRBV28 and TRBJ2-7, is DVKVTQSSRYLVKRTGEKVFLECVQDMDHENMFWYRQDPGLGLRLIYFSYDVKMKEKGDIPEGYSVSREKKERFSLILESASTNQTSMYLCASSFTGRGYEQYFGPGTRLTVT.

The V call is TRBV21-1, the J call TRBJ2-1; no DNA check was done on the table's D call, TRBD1. TRBV21-1 is annotated as a pseudogene. The CDR3 loop spans 16 amino acids. CDR3 region: CASTPSDSGEHNEQFF. The CDR3 DNA reads TGTGCCAGCACCCCTTCGGACAGTGGGGAACACAATGAGCAGTTCTTC.

V is TRBV6-5 and J is TRBJ2-7; D gene ambiguous. Germline CDR1 and CDR2: MNHEY and SVGAGI. V shed 7 bases and J shed 0 bases, with 7 bases lying between them. The CDR3 is made up of 12 amino acids. CDR3 bases: TGTGCCAGCATGAGTCGCTCCTACGAGCAGTACTTC. Its translation: CASMSRSYEQYF.

This clone has a single count. The rearrangement joins TRBV6-5 to TRBJ1-2; D is unresolved. The CDR3 totals 11 residues. Germline assignment: CDR1 MNHEY and CDR2 SVGAGI. The V end lost 7 bases, the J end lost 4 bases, and 7 bases lay between the germline ends. CDR3 in DNA: TGTGCCAGCATGACGGGCTATGGCTACACCTTC. Residues: CASMTGYGYTF.

This chain joins TRBV11-2 and TRBJ1-5; D uncertain. V lost 3 bases and J 2 bases, leaving 8 bases between the germline ends. The CDR3 sequence is 14 residues long. Germline CDR1 and CDR2: SGHAT and FQNNGV. The CDR3 loop reads CASSLTGGNQPQHF. CDR3 DNA sequence: TGTGCCAGCAGCTTGACCGGGGGCAATCAGCCCCAGCATTTT.

The chain employs TRBV7-8 and TRBJ2-1; D not resolved. Germline CDR1 SGHVS, CDR2 FQNEAQ. There are 14 residues in the CDR3. With 6 bases removed from V and 0 bases from J, the gap between germline ends came to 9 bases. The CDR3 reads CASRQSSSYNEQFF. The DNA of the CDR3 is TGTGCCAGCAGACAGTCGAGCTCCTACAATGAGCAGTTCTTC.

This chain joins TRBV18 and TRBJ1-3; D might be TRBD1 (6 bases). This CDR3 contains 15 residues. Germline CDR1 KGHSH, CDR2 LQKENI. V was clipped by 1 base and J by 4 bases, with 11 bases between them. The CDR3 region is CASSPQGVRGNTIYF. DNA of the CDR3: TGTGCCAGCTCACCACAGGGGGTACGAGGAAACACCATATATTTT.